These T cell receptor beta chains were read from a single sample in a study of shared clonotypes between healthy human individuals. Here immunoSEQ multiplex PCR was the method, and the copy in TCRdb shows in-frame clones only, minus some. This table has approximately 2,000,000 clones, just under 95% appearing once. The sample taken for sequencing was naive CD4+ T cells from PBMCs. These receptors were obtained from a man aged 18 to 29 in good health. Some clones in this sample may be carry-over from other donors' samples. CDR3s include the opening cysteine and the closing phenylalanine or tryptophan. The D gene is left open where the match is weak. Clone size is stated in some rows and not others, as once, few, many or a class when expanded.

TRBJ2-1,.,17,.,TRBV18,CASSSGVSGPSYNEQFF,TGTGCCAGCTCATCAGGTGTAAGCGGGCCCTCCTACAATGAGCAGTTCTTC
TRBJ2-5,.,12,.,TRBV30,CAWRWGQETQYF,TGTGCCTGGAGATGGGGACAAGAGACCCAGTACTTC
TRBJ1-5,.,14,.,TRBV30,CAWSPQGGDQPQHF,TGTGCCTGGAGTCCTCAAGGCGGGGATCAGCCCCAGCATTTT
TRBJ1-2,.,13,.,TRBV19,CASSIGGGYGYTF,TGTGCCAGTAGTATTGGAGGCGGCTATGGCTACACCTTC
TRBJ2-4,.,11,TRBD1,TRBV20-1,CSASQGAVQYF,TGCAGTGCTAGCCAGGGGGCAGTTCAGTACTTC
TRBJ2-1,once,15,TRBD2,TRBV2,CASSPSAGGYNEQFF,TGTGCCAGCAGTCCCAGTGCGGGAGGGTACAATGAGCAGTTCTTC
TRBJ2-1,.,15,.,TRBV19,CASSTGQRPPGEQFF,TGTGCCAGTAGTACGGGACAAAGGCCCCCCGGTGAGCAGTTCTTC
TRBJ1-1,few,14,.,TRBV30,CAWSVAGWGTEAFF,TGTGCCTGGAGTGTAGCGGGCTGGGGGACTGAAGCTTTCTTT
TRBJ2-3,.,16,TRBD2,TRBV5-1,CASSLNPSGHTDTQYF,TGCGCCAGCAGCTTGAACCCTAGCGGCCACACAGATACGCAGTATTTT
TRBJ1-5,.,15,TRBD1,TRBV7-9,CASSKQGGQQQPQHF,TGTGCCAGCAGCAAACAGGGGGGTCAGCAACAGCCCCAGCATTTT
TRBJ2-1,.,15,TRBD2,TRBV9,CASSVKAGRANEQFF,TGTGCCAGCAGCGTAAAAGCGGGACGGGCCAATGAGCAGTTCTTC
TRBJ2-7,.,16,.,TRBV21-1,CASSKGDYPPGSEQYF,TGTGCCAGCAGCAAAGGTGACTACCCGCCGGGAAGCGAGCAGTACTTC
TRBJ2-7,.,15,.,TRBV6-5,CASSYSLRGSYEQYF,TGTGCCAGCAGTTACTCGTTGAGGGGGAGCTACGAGCAGTACTTC
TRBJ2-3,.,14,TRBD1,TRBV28,CASNLRGLEDTQYF,TGTGCCAGCAACTTGAGGGGGCTAGAGGATACGCAGTATTTT
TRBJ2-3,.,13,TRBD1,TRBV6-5,CASSYSVTGWKYF,TGTGCCAGCAGTTACTCAGTGACAGGGTGGAAGTATTTT
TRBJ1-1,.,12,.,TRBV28,CASTGAATEAFF,TGTGCCAGCACAGGGGCGGCCACTGAAGCTTTCTTT
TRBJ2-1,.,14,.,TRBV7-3,CASSPRGPYNEQFF,TGTGCCAGCAGCCCCCGCGGGCCCTACAATGAGCAGTTCTTC
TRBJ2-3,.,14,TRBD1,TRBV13,CASSKRQGLDTQYF,TGTGCCAGCAGCAAAAGACAGGGTCTAGATACGCAGTATTTT
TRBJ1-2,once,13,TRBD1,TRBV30,CAWSFSRGYGYTF,TGTGCCTGGAGTTTCTCCAGGGGGTATGGCTACACCTTC
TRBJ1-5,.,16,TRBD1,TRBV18,CASSSQTGISNQPQHF,TGTGCCAGCTCATCTCAGACAGGGATAAGCAATCAGCCCCAGCATTTT
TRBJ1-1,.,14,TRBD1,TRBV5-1,CASSLTGGSTEAFF,TGCGCCAGCAGCTTGACAGGGGGCAGTACTGAAGCTTTCTTT
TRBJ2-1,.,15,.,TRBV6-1,CASSDGHPTYNEQFF,TGTGCCAGCAGTGATGGACATCCAACCTACAATGAGCAGTTCTTC
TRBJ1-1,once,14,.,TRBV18,CASSGFYGYTEAFF,TGTGCCAGCTCGGGCTTTTATGGATACACTGAAGCTTTCTTT
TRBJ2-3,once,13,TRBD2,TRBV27,CASGLREVDTQYF,TGTGCCAGTGGGCTACGGGAGGTAGATACGCAGTATTTT
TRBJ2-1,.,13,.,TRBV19,CASSMVQDHEQFF,TGTGCCAGTAGTATGGTGCAGGACCATGAGCAGTTCTTC
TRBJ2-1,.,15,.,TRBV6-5,CASSYESSLHNEQFF,TGTGCCAGCAGTTACGAGTCTAGTCTTCACAATGAGCAGTTCTTC
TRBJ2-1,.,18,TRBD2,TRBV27,CASSYPMSGRAKGNEQFF,TGTGCCAGCAGTTACCCTATGAGCGGGAGGGCCAAAGGGAATGAGCAGTTCTTC
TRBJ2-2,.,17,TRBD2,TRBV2,CASSLLRGRANTGELFF,TGTGCCAGCAGTCTACTACGTGGGAGGGCGAACACCGGGGAGCTGTTTTTT
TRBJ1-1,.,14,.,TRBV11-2,CASSFQAVGTEAFF,TGTGCCAGCAGCTTCCAGGCCGTTGGCACTGAAGCTTTCTTT
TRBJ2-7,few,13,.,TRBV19,CASSRIQGNEQYF,TGTGCCAGTAGCCGTATTCAGGGCAACGAGCAGTACTTC
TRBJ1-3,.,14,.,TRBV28,CASSLGGLGNTIYF,TGTGCCAGCAGTTTAGGGGGGCTAGGAAACACCATATATTTT
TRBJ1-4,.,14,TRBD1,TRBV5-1,CASSRGTGNEKLFF,TGCGCCAGCAGCCGCGGGACAGGGAATGAAAAACTGTTTTTT
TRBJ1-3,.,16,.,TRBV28,CASSPSGGLSGNTIYF,TGTGCCAGCAGCCCCTCGGGAGGCCTCTCTGGAAACACCATATATTTT
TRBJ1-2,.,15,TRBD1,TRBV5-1,CASSTWTGVNYGYTF,TGCGCCAGCAGCACCTGGACAGGGGTTAACTATGGCTACACCTTC
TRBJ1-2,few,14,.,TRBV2,CASSENYNSYGYTF,TGTGCCAGCAGTGAGAATTATAACAGCTATGGCTACACCTTC
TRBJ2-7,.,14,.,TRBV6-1,CASRGAGLVGEQYF,TGTGCCAGCAGGGGCGCCGGTTTGGTGGGCGAGCAGTACTTC
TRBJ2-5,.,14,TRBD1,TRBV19,CASSTGQLQETQYF,TGTGCCAGTAGTACGGGACAGCTTCAAGAGACCCAGTACTTC
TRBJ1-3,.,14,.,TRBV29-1,CSTSNRAGGNTIYF,TGCAGCACCTCCAATAGGGCGGGCGGAAACACCATATATTTT
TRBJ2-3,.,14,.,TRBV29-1,CSVEDPSFTDTQYF,TGCAGCGTTGAAGATCCCAGCTTCACAGATACGCAGTATTTT
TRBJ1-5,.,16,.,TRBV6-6,CASSSHLDGGNQPQHF,TGTGCCAGCAGTTCCCACCTCGATGGGGGCAATCAGCCCCAGCATTTT
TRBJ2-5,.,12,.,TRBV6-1,CASSERGETQYF,TGTGCCAGCAGTGAAAGGGGTGAGACCCAGTACTTC
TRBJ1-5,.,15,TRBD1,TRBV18,CASSPPEGGIQPQHF,TGTGCCAGCTCACCACCGGAAGGGGGCATACAGCCCCAGCATTTT
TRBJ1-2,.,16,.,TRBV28,CASSSQPTGASYGYTF,TGTGCCAGCAGTTCGCAACCCACGGGGGCAAGCTATGGCTACACCTTC
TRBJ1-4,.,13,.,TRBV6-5,CASRPRGVEKLFF,TGTGCCAGCAGACCTCGTGGGGTTGAAAAACTGTTTTTT
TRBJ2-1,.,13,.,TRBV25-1,CASSESWQTEQFF,TGTGCCAGCAGTGAATCCTGGCAGACCGAGCAGTTCTTC
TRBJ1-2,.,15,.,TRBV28,CASSSPSPGNEGYTF,TGTGCCAGCAGTTCCCCCTCCCCGGGGAACGAAGGCTACACCTTC
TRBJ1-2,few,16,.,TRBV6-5,CASSYSGARRFYGYTF,TGTGCCAGCAGTTACTCAGGGGCCCGCCGGTTTTATGGCTACACCTTC
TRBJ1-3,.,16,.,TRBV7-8,CASSLTRQASGNTIYF,TGTGCCAGCAGCTTAACCCGACAGGCCTCTGGAAACACCATATATTTT
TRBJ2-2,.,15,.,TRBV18,CASSPPPAGVGELFF,TGTGCCAGCTCACCACCCCCAGCGGGTGTCGGGGAGCTGTTTTTT